This TCR beta chain was captured in a study of T cell responses to AZD1222 COVID-19 vaccine. Repertoires were generated with immunoSEQ multiplex PCR, while TCRdb's copy carries only in-frame clones and drops some. The sample has tens of thousands of clones, around 90% seen once. Germline-derived CDR1 and CDR2 are SEHNR and FQNEAQ (reference sequence). Losses at the gene ends were 5 bases for V and 7 bases for J; bases not matched to a gene: 6. CDR3 length: 15 residues. The rearrangement joins TRBV7-9 to TRBJ2-1; TRBD2 matches at 12 bases. The source is an adult who received the AZD1222 COVID-19 vaccine. The source material was peripheral blood, sampled 28 days after the second AZD1222 dose. The chain's CDR3 is CASSLPSGGANEQFF. As DNA, the CDR3 is TGTGCCAGCAGCCTGCCTAGCGGGGGGGCTAATGAGCAGTTCTTC.